Following are 12 T cell receptor beta chains from one sample sequenced in a study of T cells in Graves' hyperthyroidism and ophthalmopathy. Researchers amplified the TCR beta CDR3 regions from RNA transcripts. The primer set for the first-round RT-PCR of the TCR CDR3 was HTBI. TCRdb used MiXCR to reprocess the multiplex PCR reads, holding one entry per CDR3 protein. The sample shows roughly 290,000 distinct CDR3 sequences, roughly 14% of them seen only once. Sequences were obtained from blood. These receptors were obtained from a woman in her twenties or thirties with Graves' hyperthyroidism that later progressed to Graves' ophthalmopathy.

V and J are TRBV4-1 and TRBJ2-1; TRBD2 aligns across 7 bases. The CDR3 totals 14 residues. The trim removed 3 bases at V and 7 bases at J, leaving 6 bases unmatched. Germline V CDR1 and CDR2: MGHRA, YSYEKL. CDR3 nucleotides: TGCGCCAGCAGCCAGCGGGAGTTGGAGAATGAGCAGTTCTTC. It codes for CASSQRELENEQFF.

This clonotype occurred many times. The V call is TRBV20-1, the J call TRBJ2-7, with 11 bases identical to TRBD2. Germline V gene data show CDR1 as DFQATT and CDR2 as SNEGSKA (reference sequence). The CDR3 length is 15 residues. With 2 bases clipped from V and 3 bases from J, the junction kept 6 bases outside the gene matches. The CDR3, as DNA: TGCAGTGCTAGAACCGGGACTAGCGGCTACTACGAGCAGTACTTC. This gives the protein CSARTGTSGYYEQYF.

This clonotype occurred many times. This chain connects TRBV27 to TRBJ2-7; D is possibly TRBD1 (6 bases). Trimming took 3 bases from V and 2 from J, leaving 17 bases between them. The germline CDR1 and CDR2 sequences are MNHEY and SMNVEV (reference sequence). This CDR3 contains 16 residues. The CDR3 DNA follows: TGTGCCAGCAGTTTTGAGTGGGCAGGGGTTCCCTACGAGCAGTACTTC. This sequence encodes CASSFEWAGVPYEQYF.

The chain uses TRBV12-3 or TRBV12-4 and TRBJ1-5; D is unresolved. The CDR3 covers 13 residues. Trimming cost V 4 bases and J 5 bases, with 9 bases left between them. CDR3 sequence reads: CASSSSDYQPQHF. The CDR3 DNA reads TGTGCCAGCAGTTCGTCCGATTATCAGCCCCAGCATTTT.

This clonotype was counted many times. The chain is built from TRBV20-1 and TRBJ2-7, with D perhaps matching TRBD2 (6 bases). Trimming took 4 bases from V and 4 from J, leaving 11 bases between them. Per the germline V gene, CDR1 is DFQATT and CDR2 is SNEGSKA (reference sequence). This CDR3 has 12 amino acids. In DNA form, the CDR3 reads TGCAGTGCTACCTATAGCGGTTACGAGCAGTACTTC. Protein product: CSATYSGYEQYF.

This clonotype has ten or more counts. The CDR3 nucleotides are TGTGCCAGCAGTTTACACCCCGGGACAGGGTACAATGAGCAGTTCTTC. Amino acids: CASSLHPGTGYNEQFF. The chain combines TRBV28 with TRBJ2-1; 9 bases map to TRBD1. V lost 2 bases and J lost 4; bases outside the gene matches: 6. Per the germline V gene, CDR1 is MDHEN and CDR2 is SYDVKM. The CDR3 length is 16 residues.

This clonotype was found many times. The chain links TRBV11-2 to TRBJ2-3, with D possibly TRBD2 on 6 matching bases. Trimming stripped 1 base from V and 7 bases from J, with 9 bases between. Germline V lookup: CDR1 SGHAT, CDR2 FQNNGV. The CDR3 has 13 residues. The CDR3 loop is CASSLGAGYTQYF. Here the CDR3 DNA reads TGTGCCAGCAGCTTAGGAGCGGGTTATACGCAGTATTTT.

Many counts were recorded for this clonotype. V gene TRBV13 combines with J gene TRBJ2-3, with D uncertain. CDR1 is PRHDT and CDR2 is FYEKMQ in the germline V gene (reference sequence). Trimming cost V 1 base and J 6 bases, with 5 bases left between them. CDR3 length equals 12 residues. This CDR3 reads CASSLADDTQYF. In DNA, the CDR3 is TGTGCCAGCAGCTTAGCGGACGATACGCAGTATTTT.

This clonotype has just one count. This chain connects TRBV12-3 or TRBV12-4 to TRBJ2-3; maybe TRBD2 (6 bases). Trimming shortened V by 5 bases and J by 6 bases, and 15 bases separated the two germline ends. The CDR3 sequence is 14 residues long. The CDR3 spells CASSVKLAPDTQYF. CDR3 coding DNA: TGTGCCAGCAGTGTTAAACTAGCTCCTGATACGCAGTATTTT.

This clonotype was seen a few times. Mismatch with germline at one junction end may stem from a read error. The genes are TRBV6-2 or TRBV6-3 and TRBJ2-1, with D perhaps TRBD2 (5 bases). This CDR3 has 14 amino acids. The germline V gene encodes CDR1 MNHEY and CDR2 SVGEGT. CDR3 region: CASSQSQAGNEHFF. Written as DNA, the CDR3 is TGTGCCAGCAGCCAAAGCCAGGCGGGCAATGAGCATTTCTTC.

A word on this clonotype: One junction end disagrees with the germline gene, perhaps due to a read error. The rearrangement joins TRBV6-1 to TRBJ2-5; possible D gene TRBD1, 6 bases. Germline V lookup: CDR1 MNHNS, CDR2 SASEGT. The CDR3 totals 13 residues. The CDR3 region is CASSPQGKEAQYF. The CDR3 bases are TGTGCCAGCAGTCCACAGGGTAAAGAGGCCCAGTACTTC.

This sequence joins TRBV7-6 and TRBJ2-6; D may match TRBD1 or TRBD2 (5 bases each). Per the germline V gene, CDR1 is SGHVS and CDR2 is FNYEAQ. This CDR3 region has 17 residues. Trimming removed 5 bases from V and 1 base from J, with 15 bases in between. Here the CDR3 DNA reads TGTGCCAGCAGCCTCCGGGGCCAGTCTTCTGGGGCCAACGTCCTGACTTTC. Translated: CASSLRGQSSGANVLTF. The full variable domain, completed using reference TRBV7-6 and TRBJ2-6, is GAGVSQSPRYKVTKRGQDVALRCDPISGHVSLYWYRQALGQGPEFLTYFNYEAQQDKSGLPNDRFSAERPEGSISTLTIQRTEQRDSAMYRCASSLRGQSSGANVLTFGAGSRLTVL.